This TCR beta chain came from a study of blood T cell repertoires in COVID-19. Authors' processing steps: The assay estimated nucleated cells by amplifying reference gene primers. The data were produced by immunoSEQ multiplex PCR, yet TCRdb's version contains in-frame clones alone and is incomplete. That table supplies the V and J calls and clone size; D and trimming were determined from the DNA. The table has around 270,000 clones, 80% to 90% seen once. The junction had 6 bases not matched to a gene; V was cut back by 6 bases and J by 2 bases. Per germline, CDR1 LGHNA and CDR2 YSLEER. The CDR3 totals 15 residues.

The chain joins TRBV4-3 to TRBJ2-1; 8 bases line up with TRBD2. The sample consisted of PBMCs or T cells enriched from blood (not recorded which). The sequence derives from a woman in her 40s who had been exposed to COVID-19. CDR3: CASSISGGPYNEQFF. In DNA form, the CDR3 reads TGCGCCAGCAGTATCAGCGGGGGTCCCTACAATGAGCAGTTCTTC.